What follows is one TCR beta chain and its context. This sample was taken from a study of OX40 agonist ivuxolimab in advanced cancers. The CDR3 length is 13 residues. V was trimmed by 3 bases and J by 7 bases, leaving 12 bases between them. The germline CDR1 and CDR2 sequences are MNHNS and SASEGT. Libraries were prepared by immunoSEQ multiplex PCR; TCRdb keeps only in-frame clonotypes and omits some of them. The table includes roughly 86,000 clones, 80% to 95% detected once. The V gene is TRBV6-1, the J gene TRBJ1-2; maybe TRBD1 (5 bases). This TCR derives from an adult with an advanced solid tumor such as melanoma, head and neck, liver or kidney cancer. The specimen comprised CD4+ or CD8+ T cells sorted from blood, sampled in a trial of the OX40 agonist ivuxolimab. The CDR3 protein is CASSDFGTTGYTF. CDR3 sequence (DNA): TGTGCCAGCAGTGATTTTGGGACTACTGGCTACACCTTC.